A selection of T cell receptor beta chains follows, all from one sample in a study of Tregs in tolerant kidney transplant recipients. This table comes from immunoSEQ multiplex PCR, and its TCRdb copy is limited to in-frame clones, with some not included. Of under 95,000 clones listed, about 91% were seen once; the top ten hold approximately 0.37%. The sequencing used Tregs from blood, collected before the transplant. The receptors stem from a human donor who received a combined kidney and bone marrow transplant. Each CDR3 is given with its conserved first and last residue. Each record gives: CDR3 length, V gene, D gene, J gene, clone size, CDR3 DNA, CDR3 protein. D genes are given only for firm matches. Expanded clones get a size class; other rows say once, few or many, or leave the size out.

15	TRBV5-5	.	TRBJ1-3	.	TGTGCCAGCAGCTTGTGGGGAGGTGATGGAAACACCATATATTTT	CASSLWGGDGNTIYF
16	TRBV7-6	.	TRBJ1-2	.	TGTGCCAGCAGCTTAGTAGCCGGGACATCCACGGGCGGCTACACCTTC	CASSLVAGTSTGGYTF
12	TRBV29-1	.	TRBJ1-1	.	TGCAGCGGACTGAGGGGGACTGCTGAAGCTTTCTTT	CSGLRGTAEAFF
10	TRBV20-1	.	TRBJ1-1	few	TGCAGTGCTTCCAACACTGAAGCTTTCTTT	CSASNTEAFF
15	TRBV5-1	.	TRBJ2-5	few	TGCGCCAGCAGTTTTCAAGGACAGCCAGGGGAGACCCAGTACTTC	CASSFQGQPGETQYF
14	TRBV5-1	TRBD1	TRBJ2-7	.	TGCGCCAGCAGCGAATACAGGGGGCGCTACGAGCAGTACTTC	CASSEYRGRYEQYF
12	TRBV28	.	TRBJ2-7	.	TGTGCCAGCAGTGGGTGGGGCTACGAGCAGTACTTC	CASSGWGYEQYF
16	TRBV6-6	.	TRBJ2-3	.	TGTGCCAGCAGTTACCAGGGGACCTTTTTACCAGATACGCAGTATTTT	CASSYQGTFLPDTQYF
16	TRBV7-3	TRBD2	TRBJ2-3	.	TGTGCCAGCAGGCGTACGACTAGCGGAGGGGCAGATACGCAGTATTTT	CASRRTTSGGADTQYF
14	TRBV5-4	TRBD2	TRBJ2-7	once	TGTGCCAGCAGCGGTAGCGGGAGCTCCTACGAGCAGTACTTC	CASSGSGSSYEQYF
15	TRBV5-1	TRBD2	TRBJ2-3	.	TGCGCCAGCAGCAAGACTAGCGGAAGCACAGATACGCAGTATTTT	CASSKTSGSTDTQYF
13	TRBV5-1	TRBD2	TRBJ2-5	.	TGCGCCAGCAGCTCCGGACTAGAAGAGACCCAGTACTTC	CASSSGLEETQYF
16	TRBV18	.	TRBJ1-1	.	TGTGCCAGCTCACCACTGGGGTTTGGGATGAACACTGAAGCTTTCTTT	CASSPLGFGMNTEAFF
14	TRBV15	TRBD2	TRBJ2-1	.	TGTGCCACCAGCTTAGCGGGAGGGGGCAATGAGCAGTTCTTC	CATSLAGGGNEQFF
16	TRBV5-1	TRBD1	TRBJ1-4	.	TGCGCCAGCAGCATAGGGACAGCCGGTGCTAATGAAAAACTGTTTTTT	CASSIGTAGANEKLFF
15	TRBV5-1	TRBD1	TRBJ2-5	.	TGCGCCAGCAGCTTGTACGGGACAGGGGTCGAGACCCAGTACTTC	CASSLYGTGVETQYF
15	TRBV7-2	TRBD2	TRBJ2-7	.	TGTGCCAGCAGCCACACTAGCGGGGGCTCCTACGAGCAGTACTTC	CASSHTSGGSYEQYF
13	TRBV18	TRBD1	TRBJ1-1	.	TGTGCCAGCTCGGGGGGACAGGGGGATGAAGCTTTCTTT	CASSGGQGDEAFF
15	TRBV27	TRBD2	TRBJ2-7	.	TGTGCCAGCAAATTGGGCGGGAGGGGATCCTACGAGCAGTACTTC	CASKLGGRGSYEQYF
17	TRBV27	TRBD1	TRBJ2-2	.	TGTGCCAGCAGTTTAAGCCCGACAGGGGAGCCCACCGGGGAGCTGTTTTTT	CASSLSPTGEPTGELFF
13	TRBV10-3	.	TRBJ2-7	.	TGTGCCATCAGTGGCAGACAAGCCTACGAGCAGTACTTC	CAISGRQAYEQYF
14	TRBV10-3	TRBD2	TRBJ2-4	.	TGTGCCATCTCGGCTAGCGGGGACCCAAACATTCAGTACTTC	CAISASGDPNIQYF
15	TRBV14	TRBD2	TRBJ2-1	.	TGTGCCAGCAGCCTCACTAGCGGGAGTCACAATGAGCAGTTCTTC	CASSLTSGSHNEQFF
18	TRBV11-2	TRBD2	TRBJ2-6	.	TGTGCCAGCAGTCGCCTAGCGGGAGCGTTCTCTGGGGCCAACGTCCTGACTTTC	CASSRLAGAFSGANVLTF
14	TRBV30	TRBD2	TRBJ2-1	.	TGTGCCTGGTCCGGGACTAGCGTTTACAATGAGCAGTTCTTC	CAWSGTSVYNEQFF
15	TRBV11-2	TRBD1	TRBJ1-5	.	TGTGCCAGCAGCTTTTCGGACAGGGGCAATCAGCCCCAGCATTTT	CASSFSDRGNQPQHF